The subject of this entry is one TCR beta chain. A junction boundary mismatches the germline segment, possibly from a read error. With autoimmune disease history or systemic immunosuppression, patients were excluded. Sequencing used immunoSEQ multiplex PCR; TCRdb keeps in-frame clones, though not all of them. The sample records 90,000 to 100,000 clones, roughly 85% being singletons. The data stem from a study of OX40 agonist ivuxolimab in advanced cancers. Germline V gene data show CDR1 as MNHEY and CDR2 as SMNVEV (reference sequence). This CDR3 region has 12 residues. Sequencing was performed on CD4+ or CD8+ T cells sorted from blood, taken in a trial of the OX40 agonist ivuxolimab. This TCR was sampled from an adult with an advanced solid tumor such as melanoma, head and neck, liver or kidney cancer. The gene calls are TRBV27 and TRBJ1-1, with D hard to call. CDR3 in amino acids: CASRLSLGKAFF. The CDR3 region has the DNA TGTGCCAGCAGGTTATCGTTAGGGAAAGCTTTCTTT.